A single sample is the source of the 24 T cell receptor beta chains below, sequenced in a study of cytomegalovirus exposure and HLA in healthy donors. The study ran its PCR with 60 Vbeta and 13 Jbeta primers. Sequencing used immunoSEQ multiplex PCR; TCRdb keeps in-frame clones, though not all of them. This table holds about 86,000 clones, 60% to 80% found once. The sequenced sample consisted of PBMCs. The receptors stem from a female donor in good health and CMV-seronegative.

The V call is TRBV18, the J call TRBJ2-5; 9 positions match TRBD1. Germline loops: CDR1 KGHSH, CDR2 LQKENI. This CDR3 comprises 15 residues. With V trimmed by 3 bases and J by 4 bases, 6 bases remained unmatched. This CDR3 reads CASSPSQGQGETQYF. As DNA, the CDR3 is TGTGCCAGCTCACCTTCACAGGGACAGGGAGAGACCCAGTACTTC.

To note about this clone: The junction shows a germline mismatch at one end, possibly a read error. V is TRBV15 and J is TRBJ2-7; tentatively, D is TRBD1 (6 bases). The CDR3 spans 12 residues. Germline V lookup: CDR1 LNHNV, CDR2 YYDKDF (reference sequence). The CDR3 region is CATSREQGRIHF. The CDR3 DNA reads as TGTGCCACCAGCAGAGAACAGGGCAGAATCCACTTC.

The rearrangement links TRBV5-4 to TRBJ2-5; D not resolved. Germline loops: CDR1 SGHNT, CDR2 YYREEE (reference sequence). Deletions cut 1 base from V and 1 base from J, with 11 bases between. CDR3 length equals 15 residues. This CDR3 is CASSLSPQPQETQYF. The CDR3 nucleotides read TGTGCCAGCAGCTTGTCGCCACAGCCCCAAGAGACCCAGTACTTC.

The V and J genes are TRBV7-3 and TRBJ2-1; 11 bases are shared with TRBD2. Trimming at V came to 6 bases and at J to 10 bases, leaving 11 bases not matched to a gene. The germline CDR1 and CDR2 sequences are SGHTA and FQGTGA. The CDR3 length is 15 residues. CDR3 residues: CASRPPSGGQNEQFF. The DNA of the CDR3 is TGTGCCAGCAGACCTCCTAGCGGGGGGCAGAACGAGCAGTTCTTC.

The genes are TRBV30 and TRBJ1-5; TRBD1 is a possible D gene (6 bases). V lost 3 bases and J lost 5, with 11 bases in between. The CDR3 runs 13 residues. The V gene's germline CDR1 is GTSNPN and CDR2 SVGIG (reference sequence). CDR3 sequence: CAWSADSHQPQHF. The CDR3 DNA reads TGTGCCTGGAGCGCGGACAGCCATCAGCCCCAGCATTTT. Full variable domain (rest looked up from reference TRBV30 and TRBJ1-5): SQTIHQWPATLVQPVGSPLSLECTVEGTSNPNLYWYRQAAGRGLQLLFYSVGIGQISSEVPQNLSASRPQDRQFILSSKKLLLSDSGFYLCAWSADSHQPQHFGDGTRLSIL.

The chain has TRBV5-1 and TRBJ2-7, with D unclear. Trimming left V 0 bases short and J 3 bases short, with 7 bases between. Germline loops: CDR1 SGHRS, CDR2 YFSETQ. The CDR3 totals 13 residues. The CDR3: CASSLDSFYEQYF. The CDR3 nucleotides read TGCGCCAGCAGCTTGGACAGCTTCTACGAGCAGTACTTC.

V is TRBV5-4 and J is TRBJ1-2; 7 nucleotides align to TRBD1. V lost 1 base, J lost 4 bases, and 4 bases stayed unmatched. The CDR3 runs 14 residues. Germline CDR1 reads SGHNT; CDR2 reads YYREEE (reference sequence). The DNA for the CDR3 is TGTGCCAGCAGCTTGAAGGGGGCAGGCTATGGCTACACCTTC. Translation gives CASSLKGAGYGYTF.

This clone was observed a handful of times. This chain links TRBV5-6 with TRBJ2-5, with D possibly matching TRBD2 (6 bases). CDR3 length: 14 amino acids. The germline V and J ends were trimmed by 1 base and 5 bases, with 12 bases remaining between them. CDR1 SGHDT and CDR2 YYEEEE come from the germline V gene. The CDR3: CASSLWAGWETQYF. In DNA form, the CDR3 reads TGTGCCAGCAGCTTGTGGGCGGGATGGGAGACCCAGTACTTC.

This chain joins TRBV5-6 and TRBJ1-6; weak D call: TRBD1 (5 bases). Germline assignment: CDR1 SGHDT and CDR2 YYEEEE. V was shortened by 0 bases and J by 0 bases, with 13 bases between the two germline ends. The CDR3 runs 18 residues. The CDR3 loop reads CASSLAWGRSSYNSPLHF. The CDR3 bases are TGTGCCAGCAGCTTGGCCTGGGGGAGGTCCTCCTATAATTCACCCCTCCACTTT.

V is TRBV6-1 and J is TRBJ1-2; no reliable D call. V dropped 11 bases and J dropped 4 bases, with 5 bases sitting between them. The CDR3 loop spans 9 amino acids. The germline CDR1 and CDR2 sequences are MNHNS and SASEGT. CDR3 DNA: TGTGCCCTCAGCTATGGCTACACCTTC. Translating gives CALSYGYTF.

This rearrangement joins TRBV6-1 to TRBJ2-3; unclear D gene. The V and J ends lost 1 base and 8 bases respectively, with 7 bases between them. Germline V CDR1 and CDR2: MNHNS, SASEGT. CDR3 length: 12 residues. The CDR3 nucleotides are TGTGCCAGCAGTGAAGGGCATGGTACGCAGTATTTT. Its translation is CASSEGHGTQYF.

The rearrangement uses TRBV28 and TRBJ1-1; D is unclear. There are 13 residues in the CDR3. CDR1 MDHEN and CDR2 SYDVKM come from the germline V gene. Between the trimmed V and J ends, which lost 2 bases and 1 base, there was a span of 5 bases. The CDR3 is CASSLGGNTEAFF. CDR3 in DNA: TGTGCCAGCAGTTTAGGAGGGAACACTGAAGCTTTCTTT.

The J gene is TRBJ2-7, the V gene TRBV28, with TRBD1 matching over 9 bases. This CDR3 is built from 15 residues. V was clipped by 2 bases and J by 3 bases; unmatched bases: 5. The V gene's germline CDR1 is MDHEN and CDR2 SYDVKM. CDR3 bases: TGTGCCAGCAGTTTAACAGGGGGCGAAGGCTACGAGCAGTACTTC. Amino acid sequence: CASSLTGGEGYEQYF.

The genes are TRBV2 and TRBJ2-7; TRBD2 aligns across 12 bases. This CDR3 has 16 amino acids. After removal of 3 bases from V and 4 bases from J, the junction contained 7 bases not matched to a gene. CDR1 is SNHLY, CDR2 FYNNEI, per germline. CDR3 sequence: CASSELTSGSYYEQYF. CDR3 in DNA: TGTGCCAGCAGTGAGCTGACTAGCGGGAGTTATTACGAGCAGTACTTC.

This clone was seen a single time. The chain employs TRBV19 and TRBJ1-1; weak D call: TRBD1 (6 bases). This CDR3 region has 15 residues. Trimming removed 1 base from V and 3 bases from J, with 12 bases in between. Germline V gene lookup returns CDR1 LNHDA and CDR2 SQIVND (reference sequence). The CDR3 DNA follows: TGTGCCAGTAGTATAGCCGGGGGGCGCGACACTGAAGCTTTCTTT. Amino acid sequence: CASSIAGGRDTEAFF.

With respect to this clone: At one boundary the junction diverges from the germline segment, which might be a read error. The chain couples TRBV5-1 to TRBJ2-6; a possible D gene is TRBD1 (6 bases). This CDR3 is built from 16 residues. Per the germline V gene, CDR1 is SGHRS and CDR2 is YFSETQ. The CDR3 region is CASSFGQPSGASVLTF. CDR3 DNA sequence: TGCGCCAGCAGCTTCGGACAGCCTTCTGGGGCCAGCGTCCTGACTTTC. Full variable domain (outside the CDR3, taken from reference TRBV5-1 and TRBJ2-6): KAGVTQTPRYLIKTRGQQVTLSCSPISGHRSVSWYQQTPGQGLQFLFEYFSETQRNKGNFPGRFSGRQFSNSRSEMNVSTLELGDSALYLCASSFGQPSGASVLTFGAGSRLTVL.

This clone was seen more than once but under ten times. A read error may explain this, as a much larger clone is one base away. V and J are TRBV4-2 and TRBJ2-6; D unclear. This CDR3 region has 18 residues. CDR1 is LGHNA, CDR2 YNFKEQ, per germline. With 2 bases removed from V and 0 bases from J, the gap between germline ends came to 14 bases. CDR3 residues: CASSQLDMGFSGANVLTF. The CDR3 coding sequence is TGTGCCAGCAGCCAACTGGATATGGGCTTCTCTGGGGCCAACGTCCTGACTTTC.

The chain's CDR3 is CASSPQASGGGEQFF. The CDR3 coding sequence is TGTGCCAGCTCACCACAGGCTAGCGGGGGTGGTGAGCAGTTCTTC. V and J are TRBV18 and TRBJ2-1; 10 bases agree with TRBD2. The junction had 6 bases not matched to a gene; V was cut back by 1 base and J by 9 bases. Germline-derived CDR1 and CDR2 are KGHSH and LQKENI. The CDR3 is 15 residues long.

The chain recombines TRBV10-1 with TRBJ2-2; D unclear. Trimming took off 5 bases at V and 6 bases at J, with 13 bases between the two ends. Per germline, CDR1 WNHNN and CDR2 SYGVQD (reference sequence). CDR3 size: 14 residues. In DNA, the CDR3 is TGCGCCAGCAGTTCATCCCCCAGTTCCGGGGAGCTGTTTTTT. Amino acid sequence: CASSSSPSSGELFF.

The chain has TRBV2 and TRBJ2-3; 13 bases map to TRBD2. Germline CDR1 is SNHLY and CDR2 is FYNNEI. The CDR3 spans 14 residues. The ends lost 9 bases at V and 4 bases at J; junction bases unmatched: 4. The DNA for the CDR3 is TGTGCCAGTAAGGGACTAGCGGGACCAGATACGCAGTATTTT. This encodes CASKGLAGPDTQYF. Full variable domain (rest looked up from reference TRBV2 and TRBJ2-3): EPEVTQTPSHQVTQMGQEVILRCVPISNHLYFYWYRQILGQKVEFLVSFYNNEISEKSEIFDDQFSVERPDGSNFTLKIRSTKLEDSAMYFCASKGLAGPDTQYFGPGTRLTVL.

This clone was found once. V gene TRBV18 combines with J gene TRBJ1-2; D is undetermined. V was trimmed by 4 bases and J by 7 bases, leaving 13 bases between them. The CDR3 has 13 amino acids. Germline V gives CDR1 KGHSH, CDR2 LQKENI. The CDR3 DNA is TGTGCCAGCTCACAACAGACCCAGTCTGGCTACACCTTC. This encodes CASSQQTQSGYTF.

The chain couples TRBV27 to TRBJ1-3, with D tentatively TRBD1 (6 bases). The CDR3 consists of 15 residues. Germline lookup yields CDR1 MNHEY and CDR2 SMNVEV (reference sequence). With 6 bases removed from V and 0 bases from J, the gap between germline ends came to 12 bases. CDR3 residues: CASSPDRSSGNTIYF. CDR3 coding DNA: TGTGCCAGCAGCCCAGACAGGAGCTCTGGAAACACCATATATTTT.

The chain links TRBV7-6 to TRBJ2-7, with D possibly TRBD2 on 5 matching bases. Germline V lookup: CDR1 SGHVS, CDR2 FNYEAQ. This CDR3 contains 13 residues. Trimming took off 5 bases at V and 5 bases at J, with 13 bases between the two ends. CDR3: CASSQHEGNEQYF. The CDR3, as DNA: TGTGCCAGCAGCCAGCATGAGGGAAACGAGCAGTACTTC. The full variable domain, its missing parts supplied by reference TRBV7-6 and TRBJ2-7, is GAGVSQSPRYKVTKRGQDVALRCDPISGHVSLYWYRQALGQGPEFLTYFNYEAQQDKSGLPNDRFSAERPEGSISTLTIQRTEQRDSAMYRCASSQHEGNEQYFGPGTRLTVT.

The V call is TRBV10-3, the J call TRBJ1-6, with 7 nucleotides matching TRBD1. With 4 bases clipped from V and 0 bases from J, the junction kept 0 bases outside the gene matches. This CDR3 contains 15 residues. Germline V gene lookup returns CDR1 ENHRY and CDR2 SYGVKD. The DNA of the CDR3 is TGTGCCATCAGTGGGGACAGCTCCTATAATTCACCCCTCCACTTT. It encodes CAISGDSSYNSPLHF.